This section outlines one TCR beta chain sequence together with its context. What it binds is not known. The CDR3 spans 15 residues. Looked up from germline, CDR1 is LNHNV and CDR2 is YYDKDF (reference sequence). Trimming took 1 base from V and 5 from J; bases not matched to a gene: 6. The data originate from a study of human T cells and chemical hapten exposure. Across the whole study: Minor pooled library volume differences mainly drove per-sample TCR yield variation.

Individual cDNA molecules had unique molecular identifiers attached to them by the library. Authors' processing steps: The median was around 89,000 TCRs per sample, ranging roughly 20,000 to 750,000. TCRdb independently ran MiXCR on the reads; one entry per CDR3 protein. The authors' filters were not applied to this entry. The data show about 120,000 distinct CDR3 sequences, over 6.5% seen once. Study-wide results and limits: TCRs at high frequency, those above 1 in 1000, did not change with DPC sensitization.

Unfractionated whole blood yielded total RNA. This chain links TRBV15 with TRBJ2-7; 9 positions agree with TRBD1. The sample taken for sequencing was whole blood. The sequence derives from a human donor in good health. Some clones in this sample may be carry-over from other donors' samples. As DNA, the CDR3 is TGTGCCACCAGCAGAGGACAGGGGGTTCGCCACGAGCAGTACTTC. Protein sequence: CATSRGQGVRHEQYF.